The sample holds a few counts of the clone carrying this T cell receptor (beta chain). No antigen is known for it. The sample originates from a study of beta chain features in type 1 diabetes. The CDR3 sequence is 13 residues long. The V segment lost 6 bases and the J segment 10 bases; nucleotides outside the gene matches: 6. CDR1 and CDR2 from the germline V gene are MNHNY and SVGAGI (reference sequence). Findings of the study overall: A closer apparent resemblance between naive, central memory and Treg TCRB repertoires was seen in patients than in healthy donors. All four CD4+ subsets from Type 1 diabetes patients carried moderately but significantly shorter TCRB CDR3s. For type 1 diabetes patients, VDJ junctions showed fewer insertions and more deletions. Cells expressing TCR highly could be over-represented by cDNA sequencing.

Of the isolated RNA, all was reverse transcribed, and so the sequenced material was expressed TCRB transcripts. Deep immunoSEQ sequencing covered naive, central memory and regulatory T cell samples. Measured with immunoSEQ multiplex PCR; TCRdb has only the in-frame clones, and not every one. The profile covers 300,000 to 450,000 clones, with around 10% appearing a single time and about 0.6% taken by the ten largest. The chain has TRBV6-6 and TRBJ2-2; TRBD1 matches at 9 bases. The receptor's source is a man aged 25-45 years with type 1 diabetes. The sequencing sample was made of central memory CD4+ T cells from blood. Here the CDR3 DNA reads TGTGCCAGCAGCGGACGACAGGGGGAGGAGCTGTTTTTT. Amino acids: CASSGRQGEELFF.